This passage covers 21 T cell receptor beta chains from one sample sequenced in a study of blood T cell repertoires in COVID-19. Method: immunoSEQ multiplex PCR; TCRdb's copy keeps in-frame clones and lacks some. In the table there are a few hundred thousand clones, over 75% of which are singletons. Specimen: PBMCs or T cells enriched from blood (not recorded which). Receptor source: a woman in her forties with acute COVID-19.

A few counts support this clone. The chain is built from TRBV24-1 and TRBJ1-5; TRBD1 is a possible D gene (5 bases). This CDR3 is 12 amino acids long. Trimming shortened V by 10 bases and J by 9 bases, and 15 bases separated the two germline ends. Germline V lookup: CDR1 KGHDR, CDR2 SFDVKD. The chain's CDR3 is CATPRGWGPQHF. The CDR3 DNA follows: TGTGCCACGCCCCGGGGGTGGGGGCCCCAGCATTTT.

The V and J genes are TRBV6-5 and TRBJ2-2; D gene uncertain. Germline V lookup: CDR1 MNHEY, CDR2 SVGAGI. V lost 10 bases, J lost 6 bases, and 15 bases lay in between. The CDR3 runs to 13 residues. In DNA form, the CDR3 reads TGTGCCACCGCGGAACCCTACGCCGGGGAGCTGTTTTTT. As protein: CATAEPYAGELFF.

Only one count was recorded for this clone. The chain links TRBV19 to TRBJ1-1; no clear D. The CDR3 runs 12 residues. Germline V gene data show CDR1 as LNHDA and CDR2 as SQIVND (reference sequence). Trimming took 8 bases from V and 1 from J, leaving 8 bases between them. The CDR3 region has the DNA TGTGCCAGTTGTCGGTGGAACACTGAAGCTTTCTTT. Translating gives CASCRWNTEAFF.

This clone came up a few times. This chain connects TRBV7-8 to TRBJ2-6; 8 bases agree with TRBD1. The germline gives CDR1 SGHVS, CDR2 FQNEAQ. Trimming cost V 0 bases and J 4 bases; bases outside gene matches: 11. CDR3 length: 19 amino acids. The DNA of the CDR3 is TGTGCCAGCAGCTTAGCGGCAGGGGGCAGAACCAGCGGGGCCAACGTCCTGACTTTC. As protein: CASSLAAGGRTSGANVLTF. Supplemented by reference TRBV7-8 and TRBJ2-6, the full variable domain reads GAGVSQSPRYKVAKRGQDVALRCDPISGHVSLFWYQQALGQGPEFLTYFQNEAQLDKSGLPSDRFFAERPEGSVSTLKIQRTQQEDSAVYLCASSLAAGGRTSGANVLTFGAGSRLTVL.

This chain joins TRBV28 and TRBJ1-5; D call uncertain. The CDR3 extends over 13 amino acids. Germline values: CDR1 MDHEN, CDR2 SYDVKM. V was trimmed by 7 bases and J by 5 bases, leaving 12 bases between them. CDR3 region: CASNPFGDQPQHF. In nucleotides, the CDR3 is TGTGCCAGCAACCCTTTCGGAGATCAGCCCCAGCATTTT.

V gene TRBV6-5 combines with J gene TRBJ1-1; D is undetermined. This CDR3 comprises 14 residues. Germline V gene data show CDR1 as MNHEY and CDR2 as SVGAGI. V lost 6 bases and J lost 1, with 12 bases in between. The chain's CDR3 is CASRREGGNTEAFF. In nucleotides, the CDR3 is TGTGCCAGCAGGCGGGAGGGTGGGAACACTGAAGCTTTCTTT.

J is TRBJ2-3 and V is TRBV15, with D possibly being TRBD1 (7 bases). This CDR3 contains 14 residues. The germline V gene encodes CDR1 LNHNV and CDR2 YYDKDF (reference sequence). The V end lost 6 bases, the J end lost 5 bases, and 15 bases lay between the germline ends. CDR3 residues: CATRGGQHQDTQYF. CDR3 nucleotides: TGTGCCACCAGGGGGGGACAGCATCAAGATACGCAGTATTTT.

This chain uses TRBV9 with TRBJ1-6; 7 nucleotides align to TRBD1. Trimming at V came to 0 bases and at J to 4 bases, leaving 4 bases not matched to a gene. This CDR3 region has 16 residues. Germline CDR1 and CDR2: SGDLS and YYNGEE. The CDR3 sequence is CASSVEATGYNSPLHF. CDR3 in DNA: TGTGCCAGCAGCGTAGAGGCGACAGGGTATAATTCACCCCTCCACTTT.

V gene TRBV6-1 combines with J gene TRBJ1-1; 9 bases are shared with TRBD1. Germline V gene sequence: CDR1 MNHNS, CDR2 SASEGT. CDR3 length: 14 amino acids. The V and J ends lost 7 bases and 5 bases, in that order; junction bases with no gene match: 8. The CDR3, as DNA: TGTGCCAGCAACCAACAGGGGGCCGGGACTGAAGCTTTCTTT. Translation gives CASNQQGAGTEAFF.

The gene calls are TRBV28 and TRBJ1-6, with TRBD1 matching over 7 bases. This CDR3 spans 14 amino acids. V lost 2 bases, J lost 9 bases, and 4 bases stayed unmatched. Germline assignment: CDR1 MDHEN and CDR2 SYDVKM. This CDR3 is CASSLNRGRSPLHF. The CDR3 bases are TGTGCCAGCAGTTTAAACAGGGGCCGTTCACCCCTCCACTTT.

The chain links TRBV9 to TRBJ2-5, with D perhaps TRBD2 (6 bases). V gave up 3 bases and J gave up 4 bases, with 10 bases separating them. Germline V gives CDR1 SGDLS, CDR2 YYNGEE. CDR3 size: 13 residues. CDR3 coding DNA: TGTGCCAGCAGCGGGGAGGTGGCAGAGACCCAGTACTTC. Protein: CASSGEVAETQYF.

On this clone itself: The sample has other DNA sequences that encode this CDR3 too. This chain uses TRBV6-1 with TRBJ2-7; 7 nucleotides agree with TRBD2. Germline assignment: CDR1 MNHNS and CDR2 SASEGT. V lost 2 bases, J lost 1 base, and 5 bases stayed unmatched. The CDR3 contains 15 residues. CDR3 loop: CASSERASGSYEQYF. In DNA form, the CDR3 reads TGTGCCAGCAGTGAAAGGGCTAGCGGTTCCTACGAGCAGTACTTC.

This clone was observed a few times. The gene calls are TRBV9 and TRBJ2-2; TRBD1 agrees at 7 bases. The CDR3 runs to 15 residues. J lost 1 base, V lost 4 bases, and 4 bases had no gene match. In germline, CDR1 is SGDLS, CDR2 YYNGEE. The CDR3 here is CASSRRQGNTGELFF. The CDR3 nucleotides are TGTGCCAGCAGCAGAAGACAGGGGAACACCGGGGAGCTGTTTTTT.

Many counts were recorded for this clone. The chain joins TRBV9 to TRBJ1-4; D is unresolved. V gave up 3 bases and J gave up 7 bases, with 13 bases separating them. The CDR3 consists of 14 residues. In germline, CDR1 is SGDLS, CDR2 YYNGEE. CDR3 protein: CASSEEGESEKLFF. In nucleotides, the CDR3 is TGTGCCAGCAGCGAGGAGGGAGAAAGTGAAAAACTGTTTTTT.

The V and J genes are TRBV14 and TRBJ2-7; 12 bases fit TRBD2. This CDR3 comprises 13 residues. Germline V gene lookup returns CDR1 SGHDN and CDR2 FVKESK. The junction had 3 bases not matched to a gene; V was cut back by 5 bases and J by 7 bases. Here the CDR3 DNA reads TGTGCCAGCAGCGCTCTAGCGGGGGGGGAGCAGTACTTC. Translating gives CASSALAGGEQYF.

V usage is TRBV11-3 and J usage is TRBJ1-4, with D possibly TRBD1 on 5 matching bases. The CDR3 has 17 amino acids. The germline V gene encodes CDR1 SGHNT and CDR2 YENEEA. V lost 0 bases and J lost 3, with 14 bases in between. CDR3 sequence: CASSLDNGRGANEKLFF. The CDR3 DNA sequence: TGTGCCAGCAGCTTAGATAATGGGCGGGGGGCTAATGAAAAACTGTTTTTT.

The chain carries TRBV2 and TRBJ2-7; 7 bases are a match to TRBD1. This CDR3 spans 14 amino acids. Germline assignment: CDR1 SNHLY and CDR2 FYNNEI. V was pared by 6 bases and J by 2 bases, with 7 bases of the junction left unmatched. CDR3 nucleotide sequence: TGTGCCAGCAGACTCCAGGGACAGACCTACGAGCAGTACTTC. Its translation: CASRLQGQTYEQYF.

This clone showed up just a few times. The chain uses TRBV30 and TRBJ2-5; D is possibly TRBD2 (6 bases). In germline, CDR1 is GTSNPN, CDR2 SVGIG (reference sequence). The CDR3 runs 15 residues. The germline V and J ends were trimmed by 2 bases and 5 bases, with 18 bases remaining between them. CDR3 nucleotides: TGTGCCTGGAGTAGGCGGGATCAACCTGGGGAGACCCAGTACTTC. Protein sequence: CAWSRRDQPGETQYF.

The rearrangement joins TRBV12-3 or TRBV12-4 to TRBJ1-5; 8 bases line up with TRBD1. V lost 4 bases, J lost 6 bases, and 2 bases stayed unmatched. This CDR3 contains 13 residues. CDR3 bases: TGTGCCAGCAGTTCAGGGGGCTTTCAGCCCCAGCATTTT. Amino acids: CASSSGGFQPQHF.

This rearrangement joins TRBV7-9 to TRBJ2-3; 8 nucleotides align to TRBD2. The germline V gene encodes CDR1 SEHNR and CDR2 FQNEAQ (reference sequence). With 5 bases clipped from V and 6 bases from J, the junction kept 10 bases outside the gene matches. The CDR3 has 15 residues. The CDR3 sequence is CASSRETTSVDTQYF. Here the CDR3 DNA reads TGTGCCAGCAGCCGCGAGACGACTAGCGTGGATACGCAGTATTTT.

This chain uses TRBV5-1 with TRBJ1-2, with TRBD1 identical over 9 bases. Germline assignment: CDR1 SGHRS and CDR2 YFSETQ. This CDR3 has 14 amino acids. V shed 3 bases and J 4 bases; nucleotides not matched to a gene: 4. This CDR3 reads CASSSIQGAYGYTF. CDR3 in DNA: TGCGCCAGCAGCTCAATACAGGGGGCCTATGGCTACACCTTC.